This T cell receptor beta chain was sequenced during a study of blood T cell repertoires in COVID-19. Study as a whole: Acute and convalescent COVID-19 specimens originated in the United States, Italy and Spain. In each case, the material was cDNA or gDNA derived from T cells, B-cell-depleted T cells, or PBMCs.

The germline gives CDR1 SEHNR, CDR2 FQNEAQ (reference sequence). The J segment lost 4 bases and the V segment lost 5 bases, leaving 7 bases of the junction unmatched. The CDR3 is 14 residues long. Assay: immunoSEQ multiplex PCR; the TCRdb copy retains only in-frame clones and omits some. The data show approximately 150,000 clones, roughly 87% seen once. The sequencing input was peripheral blood. The genes are TRBV7-9 and TRBJ2-5; 7 nucleotides align to TRBD2. The receptor's source is a woman in her sixties or seventies who had recovered from COVID-19. CDR3 in amino acids: CASSPRLALETQYF. CDR3 nucleotide sequence: TGTGCCAGCAGCCCGCGACTAGCCCTAGAGACCCAGTACTTC.